This T cell receptor (beta chain) stems from a study of T cells in pancreatic ductal adenocarcinoma. A remark on this clone: The antigen is unknown.

The protocol was immunoSEQ multiplex PCR, while the TCRdb copy is restricted to in-frame clones and leaves out a portion. The table records over 90,000 clones, 90% to 95% of them present only once. Study observations and caveats: Blood had more productive templates and approximately 8-fold more unique clonotypes than tumor. No significant tumor-blood clonality difference; means were about 0.11 and 0.078.

Germline trimming cut 5 bases from V and 3 bases from J; bases unmatched to any gene: 3. CDR3 size: 13 residues. Germline V CDR1 and CDR2: MNHEY, SMNVEV (reference sequence). Selected pancreatic ductal adenocarcinoma patients had undergone surgery without neoadjuvant therapy. The rearrangement joins TRBV27 to TRBJ1-2; 7 positions agree with TRBD1. The TCR originated in a human donor with pancreatic ductal adenocarcinoma. Sequencing was carried out using PBMCs. DNA for the CDR3: TGTGCCAGCAGTCCGACAGGGCACTATGGCTACACCTTC. Its translation is CASSPTGHYGYTF.